This TCR beta chain was sequenced in a study of cytomegalovirus exposure and HLA in healthy donors. V shed 3 bases and J shed 2 bases, with 13 bases lying between them. This CDR3 has 14 residues. Germline assignment: CDR1 GTSNPN and CDR2 SVGIG (reference sequence). Vbeta (60) and Jbeta (13) primers were used in the PCR. Profiling relied on immunoSEQ multiplex PCR, and the TCRdb table lists in-frame clones only, not all of them. The table has 75,000 to 90,000 clones, around 80% seen once; the top ten hold around an eighth. The TCR was taken from a human donor in good health. V is TRBV30 and J is TRBJ1-1, with D perhaps matching TRBD1 (6 bases). Sequenced input: PBMCs. CDR3 DNA sequence: TGTGCCTGGAGACAGGGCCCCTTTAACACTGAAGCTTTCTTT. Its protein is CAWRQGPFNTEAFF.